Listed below are T cell receptor beta chains from one sample, sequenced in a study of Ad26.COV2.S vaccination and SARS-CoV-2 variants. The data were produced by immunoSEQ multiplex PCR, yet TCRdb's version contains in-frame clones alone and is incomplete. The profile shows about 680,000 clones, roughly 90% of them singletons. The specimen was peripheral blood, collected in a trial of Ad26.COV2.S vaccine versus placebo. The source of these receptors is a person aged 18-65 years who received the Ad26.COV2.S COVID-19 vaccine or a placebo. Both conserved end residues are part of each CDR3. The D gene is left open where the match is weak. Some rows have no size entry. The others give once, few or many, or a class for an expanded clone.

v_call,d_call,j_call,clone_size,cdr3_nt,cdr3_aa
TRBV5-1,TRBD1,TRBJ1-3,once,TGCGCCAGCAGCTTTACCGGGACAGGGGCTACAGGAAACACCATATATTTT,CASSFTGTGATGNTIYF
TRBV14,.,TRBJ2-4,.,TGTGCCAGCAGCCAAGAGTTAGCCAAAAACATTCAGTACTTC,CASSQELAKNIQYF
TRBV6-5,.,TRBJ2-1,.,TGTGCCGCTAAAGGGCAGGTTGACAATGAGCAGTTCTTC,CAAKGQVDNEQFF
TRBV30,.,TRBJ1-5,.,TGTGCCTGGAGTGTTGGGGGTAATCAGCCCCAGCATTTT,CAWSVGGNQPQHF
TRBV6-5,.,TRBJ1-5,.,TGTGCCAGCAGTTACTCAGGAGGGAGGGGCCAGCCCCAGCATTTT,CASSYSGGRGQPQHF
TRBV27,.,TRBJ1-1,.,TGTGCCAGCAGTTGGACCCAGGCGGACACTGAAGCTTTCTTT,CASSWTQADTEAFF
TRBV7-2,TRBD1,TRBJ1-2,.,TGTGCCAGCAGCTTAGAATCAGGGGGGGCTAACTATGGCTACACCTTC,CASSLESGGANYGYTF
TRBV12-3/TRBV12-4,.,TRBJ1-4,.,TGTGCCAGCAGTTTTGGGCGGGAAAAACTGTTTTTT,CASSFGREKLFF
TRBV5-5,.,TRBJ2-2,.,TGTGCCAGCGGAACCGGTGCCAGCGACACCGGGGAGCTGTTTTTT,CASGTGASDTGELFF
TRBV29-1,TRBD1,TRBJ2-1,once,TGCAGCGTTGATCAGGGGGCATTTGGCTACAATGAGCAGTTCTTC,CSVDQGAFGYNEQFF
TRBV7-9,.,TRBJ2-3,.,TGTGCCAGCAGCTTACAGCGTGCGACTAGGGATGGCACAGATACGCAGTATTTT,CASSLQRATRDGTDTQYF
TRBV7-3,.,TRBJ2-6,.,TGTGCCAGCAGCGGGTCGGCGGTTCTATCCGGGGCCAACGTCCTGACTTTC,CASSGSAVLSGANVLTF
TRBV7-2,.,TRBJ1-6,.,TGTGCCAGCAGCTTTGGGGTTGCTTCACCCCTCCACTTT,CASSFGVASPLHF
TRBV19,.,TRBJ1-2,once,TGTGCCAGTAGTTCCCAGTCGGCAGTTAACTATGGCTACACCTTC,CASSSQSAVNYGYTF
TRBV19,.,TRBJ2-1,.,TGTGCCAGTAGTCGCACCCGGGGCTGGAATGAGCAGTTCTTC,CASSRTRGWNEQFF
TRBV6-1,.,TRBJ1-6,.,TGTGCCAGCAGTGAAGCGCTGGCCGATTATAATTCACCCCTCCACTTT,CASSEALADYNSPLHF
TRBV29-1,TRBD1,TRBJ1-1,.,TGCAGCGTTGACGGACAGGGGAAAGCTTTCTTT,CSVDGQGKAFF
TRBV30,.,TRBJ1-5,.,TGTGCCTGGAGTCGACAGCCGTACAATCAGCCCCAGCATTTT,CAWSRQPYNQPQHF
TRBV18,TRBD1,TRBJ2-2,.,TGTGCCAGCTCACCCCAGCGGACAGGGGTTGGCGGGGAGCTGTTTTTT,CASSPQRTGVGGELFF
TRBV4-2,.,TRBJ2-2,.,TGTGCCAGCAGCCAAGATCCGCAGGGTGGATATAGCACCGGGGAGCTGTTTTTT,CASSQDPQGGYSTGELFF
TRBV5-6,.,TRBJ1-5,.,TGTGCCAGCAGCTTGTCAGGGGTTGAGCCCCAGCATTTT,CASSLSGVEPQHF
TRBV19,.,TRBJ1-4,.,TGTGCCAGTAGGCATGTTAATGAAAAACTGTTTTTT,CASRHVNEKLFF
TRBV5-4,TRBD2,TRBJ2-3,.,TGTGCCAGCAGCCCGAGCGGGGACTTCACAGATACGCAGTATTTT,CASSPSGDFTDTQYF
TRBV30,TRBD1,TRBJ1-2,.,TGTGCCTGGAGTCGTCACACCTCAGGGGGAAACTATGGCTACACCTTC,CAWSRHTSGGNYGYTF
TRBV10-3,.,TRBJ1-1,.,TGTGCCATCAAACTGACCCTGAACACTGAAGCTTTCTTT,CAIKLTLNTEAFF
TRBV5-6,TRBD1,TRBJ2-7,.,TGTGCCAGCACTTTCCTCAATCCAGGGGGCTTCTCCTACGAGCAGTACTTC,CASTFLNPGGFSYEQYF
TRBV27,TRBD2,TRBJ2-1,.,TGTGCCAGCAGTTTACGGCTAGCGGGAGCTTCCCGCAATGAGCAGTTCTTC,CASSLRLAGASRNEQFF
TRBV15,.,TRBJ1-5,.,TGTGCCACCAGCTCCCTGGGGGGACAGCCCCAGCATTTT,CATSSLGGQPQHF
TRBV7-6,TRBD1,TRBJ2-5,.,TGTGCCAGCAGCTCGGGACAGCACCAAGAGACCCAGTACTTC,CASSSGQHQETQYF
TRBV5-1,.,TRBJ2-7,.,TGCGCCAGCAGCTTGGGACAGATATACGAGCAGTACTTC,CASSLGQIYEQYF
TRBV19,.,TRBJ1-5,.,TGTGCCAGTAGTATAAGGGGAGGTCAGCCCCAGCATTTT,CASSIRGGQPQHF
TRBV29-1,TRBD1,TRBJ2-1,.,TGCAGCGCTTGGGACAGGTCCAATGAGCAGTTCTTC,CSAWDRSNEQFF
TRBV30,.,TRBJ1-4,.,TGTGCCTGGAGTGGGCTTGGGGAAAAACTGTTTTTT,CAWSGLGEKLFF
TRBV18,.,TRBJ1-4,.,TGTGCCAGCTCACCGGAAGGGGGAACAACTAATGAAAAACTGTTTTTT,CASSPEGGTTNEKLFF
TRBV6-5,TRBD2,TRBJ2-1,.,TGTGCCAGCAGTCCGCAAGCGGGAGGACGCAATGAGCAGTTCTTC,CASSPQAGGRNEQFF
TRBV2,TRBD1,TRBJ1-1,.,TGTGCCAGCAGCTCGGGACAGTACACTGAAGCTTTCTTT,CASSSGQYTEAFF
TRBV6-5,.,TRBJ1-3,.,TGTGCCAGCAAGGGTTTGGACACCATATATTTT,CASKGLDTIYF
TRBV18,TRBD1,TRBJ2-1,.,TGTGCCAGCTCACCCCCCAGACAGGGGACGAGCTCCTACAATGAGCAGTTCTTC,CASSPPRQGTSSYNEQFF
TRBV5-1,.,TRBJ1-1,.,TGCGCCAGCAGCGGCCAAGGCGGGAACACTGAAGCTTTCTTT,CASSGQGGNTEAFF
TRBV3-1/TRBV3-2,.,TRBJ2-2,.,TGTGCCAGCAGCCAAGGGATACAAGGCACCGGGGAGCTGTTTTTT,CASSQGIQGTGELFF
TRBV29-1,TRBD2,TRBJ2-7,.,TGCAGCGTCAGGGCTGCTAGCGGGAGGCCCGGATACGAGCAGTACTTC,CSVRAASGRPGYEQYF
TRBV12-3/TRBV12-4,.,TRBJ1-1,.,TGTGCCAGCAGTCTCGTTCTGGAGGGGGAAGCTTTCTTT,CASSLVLEGEAFF